The TCR beta chain under discussion was sequenced for a study of identical twins. Findings and caveats of the study: Analyses of zero insertions could be partly confounded by invariant MAIT and iNKT cells. Cross-sectional statistical analysis, not tracking of the same donors, underpinned the conclusions. The models gave estimates that fell short of the out-of-frame TCR alpha sharing seen in monozygotic twins.

A note on this clonotype: Its antigen is undetermined. At one boundary the junction diverges from the germline segment, which might be a read error.

The CDR3 runs to 15 residues. Germline V gives CDR1 SGHTA, CDR2 FQGNSA. A universal primer site was created by template switching, with the cDNA bearing unique molecular identifiers. TCRdb re-called the 5' RACE reads through MiXCR, storing one row per CDR3 protein. The data hold about 690,000 distinct CDR3 sequences, with over 5% observed a single time. This clonotype originated in a man between 18 and 35 years old in good health. V gene TRBV7-2 combines with J gene TRBJ1-4, with 8 bases fitting TRBD1. The sample consisted of naive T cells sorted from blood. CDR3 loop: CASSFSGTGVEKLYF. DNA for the CDR3: TGTGCCAGCAGCTTTTCCGGGACAGGAGTTGAAAAACTGTATTTT.